This TCR beta chain was identified in a study of control samples from healthy donors and cancer patients. CDR1 and CDR2 from the germline V gene are MDHEN and SYDVKM. CDR3 length: 16 residues. V was trimmed by 7 bases and J by 9 bases, leaving 25 bases between them. Only in-frame clones appear in the TCRdb table, and some are missing; sequencing was by immunoSEQ multiplex PCR. The table includes tens of thousands of clones, roughly nine tenths detected once. Sequences were obtained from PBMCs. The chain combines TRBV28 with TRBJ1-5; D remains ambiguous. The source is a man aged 45 to 65 with lung cancer. The DNA of the CDR3 is TGTGCCAGCACCCAAGCAGGAGGGTCTGGGGTTTTGCCCCAGCATTTT. This sequence encodes CASTQAGGSGVLPQHF.